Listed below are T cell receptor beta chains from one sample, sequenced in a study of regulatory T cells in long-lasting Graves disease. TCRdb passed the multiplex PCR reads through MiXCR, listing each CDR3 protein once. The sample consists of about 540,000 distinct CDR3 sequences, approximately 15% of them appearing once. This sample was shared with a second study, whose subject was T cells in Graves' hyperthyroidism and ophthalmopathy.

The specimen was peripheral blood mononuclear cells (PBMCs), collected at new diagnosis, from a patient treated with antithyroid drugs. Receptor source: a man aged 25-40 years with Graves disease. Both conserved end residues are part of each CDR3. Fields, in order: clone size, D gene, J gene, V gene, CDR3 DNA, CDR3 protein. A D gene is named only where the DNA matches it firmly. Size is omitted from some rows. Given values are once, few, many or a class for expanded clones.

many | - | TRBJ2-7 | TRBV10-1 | TGCGCCAGCAGTGAGTTTGCGGGACAGAAGTACGAGCAGTACTTC | CASSEFAGQKYEQYF
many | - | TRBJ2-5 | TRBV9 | TGTGCCAGCAGCGTAGCGGCGGGTGGTGAGACCCAGTACTTC | CASSVAAGGETQYF
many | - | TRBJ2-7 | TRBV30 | TGTGCCTGGAGTGTAGGCGACGAGCAGTACTTC | CAWSVGDEQYF
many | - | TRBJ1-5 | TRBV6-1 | TGTGCCAGCAGTGAAGAACAGCCCCAGCATTTT | CASSEEQPQHF
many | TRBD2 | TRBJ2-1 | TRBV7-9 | TGTGCCAGCAGCGGACTAGCGGGGAGTAGCTCCTACAATGAGCAGTTCTTC | CASSGLAGSSSYNEQFF
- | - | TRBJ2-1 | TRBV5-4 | TGTGCCAGCACCCCACCCGCGGGTTCGGTTCAGTTCTTC | CASTPPAGSVQFF
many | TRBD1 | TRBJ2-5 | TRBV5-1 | TGCGCCAGCACGAAAACAGGGGGCACGGAGACCCAGTACTTC | CASTKTGGTETQYF
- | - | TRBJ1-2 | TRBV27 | TGTGCCAGCAGTCGATTGCGCCCGGGACAAGGTGGCTACACCTTC | CASSRLRPGQGGYTF
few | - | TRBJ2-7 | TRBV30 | TGTGCCTGGAGTGACCCGGGCAGGGGTCTGGAGCAGTACTTC | CAWSDPGRGLEQYF
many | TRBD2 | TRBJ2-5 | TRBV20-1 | TGCAGTGCTAAGCGCGCCGGGACTAGCGGAGAGACCCAGTACTTC | CSAKRAGTSGETQYF
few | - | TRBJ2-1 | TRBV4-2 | TGTGCCAGCAGCCAAGAAGAGCGGGCGGTCAATGAGCAGTTCTTC | CASSQEERAVNEQFF
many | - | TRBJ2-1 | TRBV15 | TGTGCCACCAGCAGTGCCAGTGAGCAGTTCTTC | CATSSASEQFF
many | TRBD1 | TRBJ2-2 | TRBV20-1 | TGCAGTGCTGGGCGGGACAGGGGGAACACCGGGGAGCTGTTTTTT | CSAGRDRGNTGELFF
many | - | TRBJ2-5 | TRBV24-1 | TGTGCCACCAGTGCTCCAGACCCGCGGGAAATCCAAGAGACCCAGTACTTC | CATSAPDPREIQETQYF
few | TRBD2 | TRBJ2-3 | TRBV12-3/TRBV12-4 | TGTGCCAGCAGACCCGGGATTAGCGGGAGGAGGGATACGCAGTATTTT | CASRPGISGRRDTQYF
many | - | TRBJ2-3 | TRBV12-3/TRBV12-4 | TGTGCCAGCAGTGAGAGGGGCCCGAGACTCGCAGATACGCAGTATTTT | CASSERGPRLADTQYF
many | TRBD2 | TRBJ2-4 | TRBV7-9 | TGTGCCAGCAGCTGGGAGGGAGCCAAAAACATTCAGTACTTC | CASSWEGAKNIQYF
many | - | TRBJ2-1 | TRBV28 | TGTGCCAGCACCCCTGACGGCTACAATGAGCAGTTCTTC | CASTPDGYNEQFF
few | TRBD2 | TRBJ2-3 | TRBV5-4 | TGTGCCAGCAGCCCTGGACTAGCTTCCACACATACGCAGTATTTT | CASSPGLASTHTQYF
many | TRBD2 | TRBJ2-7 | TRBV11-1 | TGTGCCAGCAGCTCCCGGACTAGCGGGAGGGTAAGCTCCTACGAGCAGTACTTC | CASSSRTSGRVSSYEQYF
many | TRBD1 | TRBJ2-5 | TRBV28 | TGTGCCAGCAGTTTCGGACAGGGGGGGCTAGAGACCCAGTACTTC | CASSFGQGGLETQYF
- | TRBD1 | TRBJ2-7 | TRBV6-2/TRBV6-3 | TGTGCCAGCAGTTACTCGAGGGTTCAGGGGGACCCTTACGAGCAGTACTTC | CASSYSRVQGDPYEQYF
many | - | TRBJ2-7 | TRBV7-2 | TGTGCCAGCAGCTTAACCCAAATTGAGCAGTACTTC | CASSLTQIEQYF
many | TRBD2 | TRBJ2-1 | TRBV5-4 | TGTGCCAGCAGCCGAGCGGGAGGACCCAGCAATGAGCAGTTCTTC | CASSRAGGPSNEQFF